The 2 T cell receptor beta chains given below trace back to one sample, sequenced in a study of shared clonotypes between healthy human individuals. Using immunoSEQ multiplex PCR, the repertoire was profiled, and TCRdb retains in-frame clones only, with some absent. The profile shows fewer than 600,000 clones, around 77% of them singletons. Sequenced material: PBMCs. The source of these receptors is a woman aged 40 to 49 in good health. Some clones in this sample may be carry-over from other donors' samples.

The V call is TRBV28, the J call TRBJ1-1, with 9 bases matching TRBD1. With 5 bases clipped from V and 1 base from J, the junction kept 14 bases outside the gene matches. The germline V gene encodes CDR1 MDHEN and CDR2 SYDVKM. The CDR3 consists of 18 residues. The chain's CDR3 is CASSLRGNRGRGNTEAFF. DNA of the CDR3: TGTGCCAGCAGTCTGAGGGGGAACAGGGGGCGCGGGAACACTGAAGCTTTCTTT.

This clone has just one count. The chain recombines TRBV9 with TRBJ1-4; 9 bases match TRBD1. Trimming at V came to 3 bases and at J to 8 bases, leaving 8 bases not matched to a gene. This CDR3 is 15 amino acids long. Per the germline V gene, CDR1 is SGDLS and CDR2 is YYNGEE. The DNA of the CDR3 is TGTGCCAGCAGCGCTGGACCCGGGACAGGGGAAAAACTGTTTTTT. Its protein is CASSAGPGTGEKLFF.